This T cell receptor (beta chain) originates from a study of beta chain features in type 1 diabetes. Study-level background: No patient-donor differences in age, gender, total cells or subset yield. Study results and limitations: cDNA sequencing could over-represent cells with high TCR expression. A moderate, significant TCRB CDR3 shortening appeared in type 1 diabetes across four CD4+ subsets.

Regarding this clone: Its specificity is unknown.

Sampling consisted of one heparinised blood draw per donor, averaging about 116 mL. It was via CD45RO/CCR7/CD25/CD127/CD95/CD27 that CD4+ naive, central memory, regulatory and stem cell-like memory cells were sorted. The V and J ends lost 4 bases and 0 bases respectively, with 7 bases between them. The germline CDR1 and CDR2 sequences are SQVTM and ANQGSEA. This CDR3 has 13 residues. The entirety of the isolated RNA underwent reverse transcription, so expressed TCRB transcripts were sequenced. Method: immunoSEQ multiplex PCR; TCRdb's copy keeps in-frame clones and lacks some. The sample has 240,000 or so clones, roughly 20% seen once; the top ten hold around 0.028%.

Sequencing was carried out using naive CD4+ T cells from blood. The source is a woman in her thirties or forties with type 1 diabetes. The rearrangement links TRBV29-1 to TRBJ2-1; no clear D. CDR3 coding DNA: TGCAGCGTTGTCCACAGCTCCTACAATGAGCAGTTCTTC. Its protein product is CSVVHSSYNEQFF.